The T cell receptor (beta chain) under discussion was sequenced for a study of T cells after yellow fever vaccination. V shed 6 bases, J shed 7 bases, and the junction held 12 bases outside the gene matches. Germline CDR1 reads SGHTA; CDR2 reads FQGNSA. The CDR3 is made up of 15 amino acids. TCRdb re-called the 5' RACE reads through MiXCR, storing one row per CDR3 protein. This sample has around 140,000 distinct CDR3 sequences, with 7.7% found just once. This clonotype was counted ten times or more. This receptor was taken from a man aged 25 to 45 who received the YFV17D yellow fever vaccine. Sequencing was performed on CD4+ T cells sorted from PBMCs, taken 5 days after the yellow fever booster vaccination. The V call is TRBV7-2, the J call TRBJ1-1, with 9 bases matching TRBD1. This CDR3 reads CASRLVPGQGGEAFF. In nucleotides, the CDR3 is TGTGCCAGCAGACTAGTGCCGGGACAGGGAGGTGAAGCTTTCTTT.